This TCR beta chain is drawn from a study of shared clonotypes between healthy human individuals. General study results and limits: Inspection by rarefaction showed sorted-subset sequencing to be incomplete despite large depth.

CDR3 size: 15 residues. Germline CDR1 is KGHSH and CDR2 is LQKENI. V lost 2 bases and J 5 bases, leaving 12 bases between the germline ends. Sequencing used immunoSEQ multiplex PCR; TCRdb keeps in-frame clones, though not all of them. The sample has about 2.3 million clones; less than 95% are singletons. With regard to this clone: Its matching antigen is unknown.

The specimen was naive CD4+ T cells from PBMCs. Subset here: CD45RA+ positively selected. This clonotype was sampled from a man aged 18-30 years in good health. Some clones in this sample may be carry-over from other donors' samples. The chain has TRBV18 and TRBJ2-2; no firm D call. The CDR3 spells CASSPGEVWTGELFF. The CDR3 region has the DNA TGTGCCAGCTCACCAGGTGAAGTATGGACCGGGGAGCTGTTTTTT.